Listed below are T cell receptor beta chains from one sample, sequenced in a study of CD8 T cells in Susac syndrome. Each CDR3 protein gets one entry after TCRdb re-called the immunoSEQ multiplex PCR reads with MiXCR. The sample has some 400,000 distinct CDR3 sequences; around 85% are singletons. What was sequenced was CD8+ T cells from PBMCs. The receptors derive from a human donor with multiple sclerosis. CDR3s include the opening cysteine and the closing phenylalanine or tryptophan. D genes are given only for firm matches. Not every row has a clone size; where given, it reads once, few, many or a size class.

j_call d_call clone_size cdr3_length v_call cdr3_aa cdr3_nt
TRBJ2-5 TRBD2 NA 16 TRBV5-4 CASSSILAGGQETQYF TGTGCCAGCAGCTCGATTCTAGCGGGGGGTCAAGAGACCCAGTACTTC
TRBJ2-5 TRBD2 few 17 TRBV10-3 CAISEGLAGGIQETQYF TGTGCCATCAGTGAAGGACTAGCGGGAGGAATCCAAGAGACCCAGTACTTC
TRBJ1-2 NA NA 14 TRBV28 CASSFFGGVYGYTF TGTGCCAGCAGTTTTTTCGGGGGTGTCTATGGCTACACCTTC
TRBJ2-5 TRBD2 NA 16 TRBV5-1 CASRHRGGPDGETQYF TGCGCCAGCAGGCACCGGGGGGGCCCGGACGGAGAGACCCAGTACTTC
TRBJ2-5 NA NA 15 TRBV6-6 CASSYLGGPGETQYF TGTGCCAGCAGTTACTTGGGGGGGCCGGGAGAGACCCAGTACTTC
TRBJ2-7 NA NA 13 TRBV29-1 CSVKLADSYEQYF TGCAGCGTTAAACTAGCAGATAGTTACGAGCAGTACTTC
TRBJ1-1 NA NA 13 TRBV7-9 CASSDPQGLEAFF TGTGCCAGCAGCGATCCCCAGGGACTTGAAGCTTTCTTT
TRBJ2-5 TRBD2 NA 17 TRBV4-1 CASSQHPAGGPQETQYF TGCGCCAGCAGCCAACACCCAGCGGGAGGGCCACAAGAGACCCAGTACTTC
TRBJ1-5 NA NA 13 TRBV27 CASSPSVADLGHF TGTGCCAGCAGCCCCTCCGTGGCGGATCTAGGGCATTTT
TRBJ2-6 NA NA 16 TRBV4-1 CASSLPDLSGANVLTF TGCGCCAGCAGCCTACCGGACCTCTCTGGGGCCAACGTCCTGACTTTC
TRBJ1-1 NA NA 11 TRBV30 CAWMEGTEAFF TGTGCCTGGATGGAGGGCACTGAAGCTTTCTTT
TRBJ2-7 NA NA 13 TRBV27 CASGPGPDYEQYF TGTGCCAGCGGCCCCGGACCGGACTACGAGCAGTACTTC
TRBJ1-2 TRBD1 NA 17 TRBV7-2 CASSGQDSGYTNYGYTF TGTGCCAGCAGCGGACAGGACTCCGGATATACTAACTATGGCTACACCTTC
TRBJ2-4 TRBD1 NA 19 TRBV14 CASSQGDRAPGLAKNIQYF TGTGCCAGCAGCCAAGGGGACAGGGCTCCAGGTCTGGCCAAAAACATTCAGTACTTC